Included here is one TCR beta chain sequence, with context. Each CDR3 protein gets one entry after TCRdb re-called the RT-PCR reads with MiXCR. The sample has 800,000 to 1,000,000 distinct CDR3 sequences, under 20% seen once; the top ten hold around 6%. This sample was included in a study of patients and donors after allogeneic stem cell transplantation. The clonotype originates from a human donor who was either an allogeneic HSCT recipient or a stem cell or donor lymphocyte infusion donor (not recorded which). It is not recorded whose cells these are; they may come from a transplant donor. The specimen was blood, either unsorted or a sorted T cell fraction (not recorded which).

This CDR3 reads CASSPPGIRGYEQYF. The CDR3 DNA reads as TGTGCCAGCAGCCCCCCGGGGATTCGCGGGTACGAGCAGTACTTC. The chain uses TRBV7-9 and TRBJ2-7; perhaps TRBD2 as D (5 bases). From germline, CDR1 is SEHNR and CDR2 FQNEAQ (reference sequence). This CDR3 has 15 amino acids. V lost 5 bases and J lost 4, with 18 bases in between.